The present TCR beta chain was sequenced within a study of cytomegalovirus exposure and HLA in healthy donors. General observations from the study: Reports described diagnosis of cytomegalovirus status by the classifier as highly specific and sensitive.

Remarks on this clone: Its antigen remains unidentified.

The germline V gene has CDR1 MGHRA and CDR2 YSYEKL. This CDR3 is built from 15 residues. The V segment lost 4 bases and the J segment 4 bases; nucleotides outside the gene matches: 3. Donors were drawn from the approximately 110-subject validation cohort, separate from the approximately 680-subject first cohort. Generated by immunoSEQ multiplex PCR, the TCRdb table keeps only in-frame clones and is missing some. This sample has 200,000 or so clones, with 90% to 95% found just once. The source of this sequence is a woman younger than 35 in good health and CMV-seronegative. This rearrangement joins TRBV4-1 to TRBJ2-1; 11 bases fit TRBD1. The source material was PBMCs. CDR3 sequence: CASSPGQGAYNEQFF. As DNA, the CDR3 is TGCGCCAGCAGCCCAGGACAGGGGGCTTACAATGAGCAGTTCTTC.